This T cell receptor (beta chain) was sequenced during a study of somatic mutations in cytotoxic T cells in rheumatoid arthritis. The overall study: Right after diagnosis, and before any treatment had started, patient peripheral blood (about 30 ml EDTA) was drawn. Flow sorting at nearly 100% purity was applied to some V beta antibody-stained T-cell populations, which included V beta1+ cells sequenced for TCRB.

In regard to this clone: The antigen is undetermined.

The CDR3 runs 17 residues. The trim removed 1 base at V and 4 bases at J, leaving 12 bases unmatched. The germline CDR1 and CDR2 sequences are SEHNR and FQNEAQ (reference sequence). Study outcomes and limitations: For patients with rheumatoid arthritis, CD8+ clonality went up with age, while healthy controls showed no such change.

As originally analysed: The authors rarely found patient CD8+ clones larger than 1% matching published virus-specific TCRB sequences. Measured with immunoSEQ multiplex PCR; TCRdb has only the in-frame clones, and not every one. V, J and clone size derive from that table, while D and trimming were established from the DNA sequence. This sample yields 6,800 or so clones, of which about nine tenths are seen a single time; around a sixth belongs to the top ten. V usage is TRBV7-9 and J usage is TRBJ2-5; TRBD1 matches 7 bases. The receptor's source is a man aged 35 to 55 with rheumatoid arthritis. Sequenced sample: CD8+ T cells sorted from blood. CDR3 sequence reads: CASSLGRQGTLAETQYF. Written as DNA, the CDR3 is TGTGCCAGCAGCTTAGGGAGACAGGGAACCCTTGCAGAGACCCAGTACTTC.